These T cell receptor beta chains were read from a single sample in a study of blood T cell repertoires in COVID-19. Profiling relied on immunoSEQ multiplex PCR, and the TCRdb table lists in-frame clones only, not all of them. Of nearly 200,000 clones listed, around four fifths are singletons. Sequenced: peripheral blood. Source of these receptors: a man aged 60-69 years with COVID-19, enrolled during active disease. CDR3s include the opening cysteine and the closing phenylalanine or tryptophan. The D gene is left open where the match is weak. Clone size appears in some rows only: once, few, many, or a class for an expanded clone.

CASSLAPPGGGTDTQYF,TGCGCCAGCAGCTTGGCCCCCCCCGGAGGGGGCACAGATACGCAGTATTTT,TRBV5-1,TRBJ2-3,.,.
CASAEGHNYGYTF,TGTGCCAGTGCGGAGGGGCATAACTATGGCTACACCTTC,TRBV6-5,TRBJ1-2,.,.
CASSLSRGQYF,TGTGCCAGCAGTTTAAGTAGAGGGCAGTACTTC,TRBV28,TRBJ2-7,.,.
CASSLLAEHSYNEQFF,TGTGCCAGCAGCCTGTTAGCGGAGCACTCCTACAATGAGCAGTTCTTC,TRBV4-2,TRBJ2-1,.,.
CASSWGEYGYTF,TGTGCCAGCAGTTGGGGGGAATATGGCTACACCTTC,TRBV28,TRBJ1-2,.,.
CSASRRSESREAFF,TGCAGTGCTAGTAGGAGGAGCGAATCCCGAGAAGCTTTCTTT,TRBV20-1,TRBJ1-1,.,.
CASSPLGQTGSYEQYF,TGCGCCAGCAGCCCCCTGGGACAGACAGGCTCCTACGAGCAGTACTTC,TRBV5-1,TRBJ2-7,TRBD1,few
CSVSDGQGYRKLFF,TGCAGCGTGTCGGACGGGCAGGGGTATCGAAAACTGTTTTTT,TRBV29-1,TRBJ1-4,.,.
CASSLYRESEAFF,TGTGCCAGCAGCTTATACAGAGAATCAGAAGCTTTCTTT,TRBV7-3,TRBJ1-1,.,.
CAGGTGSNQPQHF,TGTGCCGGCGGGACAGGTAGCAATCAGCCCCAGCATTTT,TRBV6-5,TRBJ1-5,TRBD1,.
CASSSGTGGSNQPQHF,TGCGCCAGCAGCTCGGGGACAGGGGGTAGCAATCAGCCCCAGCATTTT,TRBV5-1,TRBJ1-5,TRBD1,.
CASSMDRVEAFF,TGCGCCAGCAGCATGGACAGGGTAGAAGCTTTCTTT,TRBV5-1,TRBJ1-1,TRBD1,.
CASSLGLANQPQHF,TGTGCCAGCAGCTTAGGGCTCGCTAATCAGCCCCAGCATTTT,TRBV7-2,TRBJ1-5,.,.
CASSLVAGGLNEQFF,TGTGCCAGTAGTTTGGTAGCGGGAGGGCTAAATGAGCAGTTCTTC,TRBV19,TRBJ2-1,TRBD2,.
CASSWGLPYNEQFF,TGTGCCAGCAGCTGGGGACTGCCTTACAATGAGCAGTTCTTC,TRBV7-9,TRBJ2-1,.,.
CASSQSIGQGGRNIQYF,TGCGCCAGCAGTCAATCGATAGGACAGGGAGGTCGGAACATTCAGTACTTC,TRBV23-1,TRBJ2-4,TRBD1,.
CASKDIGDEQFF,TGTGCCAGCAAGGACATCGGCGATGAGCAGTTCTTC,TRBV28,TRBJ2-1,.,.
CASRRGTGDTGELFF,TGTGCCAGCCGAAGGGGGACAGGGGACACCGGGGAGCTGTTTTTT,TRBV9,TRBJ2-2,TRBD1,.
CASSLDRARGTEAFF,TGTGCCAGCAGCTTAGACAGGGCAAGGGGTACTGAAGCTTTCTTT,TRBV11-2,TRBJ1-1,.,.
CSGRLAGTYNEQFF,TGCAGCGGAAGATTAGCGGGTACTTACAATGAGCAGTTCTTC,TRBV29-1,TRBJ2-1,TRBD2,.
CASSLDLAGPYNEQFF,TGTGCCAGCAGCTTGGATCTAGCGGGTCCCTACAATGAGCAGTTCTTC,TRBV5-4,TRBJ2-1,TRBD2,.
CASSLYKGLNSPLHF,TGTGCCAGCAGTTTATATAAGGGGCTCAATTCACCCCTCCACTTT,TRBV28,TRBJ1-6,.,many
CASSQWGRGSGNTIYF,TGCGCCAGCAGCCAATGGGGCAGGGGCTCTGGAAACACCATATATTTT,TRBV4-1,TRBJ1-3,.,once
CASSPRDRRRYSNQPQHF,TGTGCCAGTAGTCCTAGGGACAGACGTCGGTATAGCAATCAGCCCCAGCATTTT,TRBV19,TRBJ1-5,TRBD1,.
CASSMTGGRGNQPQHF,TGTGCCAGTAGTATGACAGGGGGCAGGGGCAATCAGCCCCAGCATTTT,TRBV19,TRBJ1-5,TRBD1,.
CASSPISRRQEGYTF,TGTGCCAGCAGTCCGATATCCCGCCGACAGGAAGGCTACACCTTC,TRBV28,TRBJ1-2,.,.
CASSWQGAGGYTF,TGTGCCAGCAGTTGGCAGGGGGCCGGTGGCTACACCTTC,TRBV12-3/TRBV12-4,TRBJ1-2,TRBD1,.